These T cell receptor beta chains were read from a single sample in a study of vaccination and CD4 T cells after COVID-19. TCRdb called the PCR reads again in MiXCR, with one record for every CDR3 protein. The sample comprises almost 9,500 distinct CDR3 sequences, approximately 47% of which are singletons, and more than 15% rests with the top ten. What these receptors recognize is not known. The material sequenced was CD4+ T cells from blood, cultured in vitro. These receptors all stem from a human donor who had recovered from COVID-19. Both conserved end residues are part of each CDR3. Each record gives: V gene, D gene, clone size, J gene, CDR3 length, CDR3 protein, CDR3 DNA. A D gene is named only where the DNA matches it firmly. Clone sizes are given selectively: once, few, many, or a class where the clone is expanded.

>TRBV7-2|.|.|TRBJ2-5|11
CASSSQETQYF
TGTGCCAGCAGCTCCCAAGAGACCCAGTACTTC
>TRBV20-1|.|.|TRBJ1-2|16
CSARGDKGAGIGGYTF
TGCAGTGCTAGAGGGGATAAGGGTGCAGGGATAGGCGGCTACACCTTC
>TRBV7-2|.|.|TRBJ2-2|15
CASSLSQGRTGELFF
TGTGCCAGCAGCTTAAGCCAGGGTCGCACCGGGGAGCTGTTTTTT
>TRBV11-2|.|.|TRBJ2-2|16
CASSLVRGRGTGELFF
TGTGCCAGCAGCTTAGTTAGGGGTAGGGGCACCGGGGAGCTGTTTTTT
>TRBV4-2|.|.|TRBJ2-7|15
CASSQTGGGSYEQYF
TGTGCCAGCAGCCAGACCGGGGGCGGGTCCTACGAGCAGTACTTC
>TRBV20-1|TRBD1|few|TRBJ1-6|13
CSAAGGAASPLHF
TGCAGTGCGGCAGGGGGCGCGGCTTCACCCCTCCACTTT
>TRBV25-1|.|.|TRBJ1-2|11
CASSESFGYTF
TGTGCCAGCAGTGAATCCTTTGGCTACACCTTC
>TRBV20-1|TRBD2|.|TRBJ2-4|15
CSAPSGGLAKNIQYF
TGCAGTGCCCCTTCGGGGGGGCTTGCCAAAAACATTCAGTACTTC
>TRBV6-5|.|.|TRBJ1-2|13
CASSYDRFYGYTF
TGTGCCAGCAGTTACGACAGGTTCTATGGCTACACCTTC
>TRBV6-5|.|.|TRBJ2-2|16
CASSYSRPSVGGELFF
TGTGCCAGCAGTTACTCGAGGCCCTCGGTGGGGGGGGAGCTGTTTTTT
>TRBV5-4|.|few|TRBJ1-1|15
CASASTLRGGTEAFF
TGTGCCAGCGCTTCGACTTTGCGGGGGGGCACTGAAGCTTTCTTT
>TRBV10-3|.|.|TRBJ2-7|12
CAIRSDTYEQYF
TGTGCCATCAGGTCCGACACCTACGAGCAGTACTTC
>TRBV19|TRBD1|.|TRBJ1-2|15
CASTPRGQRNYGYTF
TGTGCCAGTACCCCTCGGGGACAGAGAAACTATGGCTACACCTTC
>TRBV7-2|TRBD1|.|TRBJ2-7|13
CASSWGQVHEQYF
TGTGCCAGCAGCTGGGGACAGGTCCACGAGCAGTACTTC
>TRBV2|.|.|TRBJ1-5|16
CASSEALGTLDQPQHF
TGTGCCAGCAGTGAAGCCCTAGGGACTTTGGATCAGCCCCAGCATTTT
>TRBV6-2/TRBV6-3|TRBD2|.|TRBJ2-7|15
CASTRTSGSGDEQYF
TGTGCCAGCACCCGGACTAGCGGGAGTGGCGACGAGCAGTACTTC
>TRBV19|TRBD2|once|TRBJ2-1|15
CASSPLAGGRNEQFF
TGTGCCAGTAGTCCTTTAGCGGGAGGGAGGAATGAGCAGTTCTTC
>TRBV6-2/TRBV6-3|TRBD1|.|TRBJ1-2|13
CASRLEGGYGYTF
TGTGCCAGCAGATTGGAAGGGGGCTACGGCTACACCTTC
>TRBV12-3/TRBV12-4|.|.|TRBJ1-2|15
CASSPNPGLGYGYTF
TGTGCCAGCAGTCCCAACCCGGGGCTGGGCTATGGCTACACCTTC
>TRBV7-8|TRBD2|few|TRBJ2-1|13
CASSPSGDNEQFF
TGTGCCAGCAGCCCGAGCGGGGACAATGAGCAGTTCTTC
>TRBV6-1|.|few|TRBJ1-1|14
CASSAGRMNTEAFF
TGTGCCAGCAGCGCCGGACGGATGAACACTGAAGCTTTCTTT
>TRBV29-1|TRBD1|.|TRBJ1-1|13
CSVGDRVITEAFF
TGCAGCGTCGGGGACAGGGTAATCACTGAAGCTTTCTTT
>TRBV7-3|.|.|TRBJ2-7|13
CASSLTREYEQYF
TGTGCCAGCAGCTTAACGAGAGAGTACGAGCAGTACTTC
>TRBV12-3/TRBV12-4|.|.|TRBJ2-3|15
CASSFGQSSTDTQYF
TGTGCCAGCAGTTTCGGACAGTCTAGCACAGATACGCAGTATTTT
>TRBV6-2/TRBV6-3|.|once|TRBJ1-1|13
CASSYMRTSEAFF
TGTGCCAGCAGTTACATGAGGACGTCTGAAGCTTTCTTT
>TRBV6-1|.|once|TRBJ1-3|15
CASSEPGGSGNTIYF
TGTGCCAGCAGTGAACCGGGGGGCTCTGGAAACACCATATATTTT
>TRBV21-1|.|.|TRBJ2-7|13
CASSSPTGIEQYF
TGTGCCAGCAGCTCCCCGACAGGGATCGAGCAGTACTTC